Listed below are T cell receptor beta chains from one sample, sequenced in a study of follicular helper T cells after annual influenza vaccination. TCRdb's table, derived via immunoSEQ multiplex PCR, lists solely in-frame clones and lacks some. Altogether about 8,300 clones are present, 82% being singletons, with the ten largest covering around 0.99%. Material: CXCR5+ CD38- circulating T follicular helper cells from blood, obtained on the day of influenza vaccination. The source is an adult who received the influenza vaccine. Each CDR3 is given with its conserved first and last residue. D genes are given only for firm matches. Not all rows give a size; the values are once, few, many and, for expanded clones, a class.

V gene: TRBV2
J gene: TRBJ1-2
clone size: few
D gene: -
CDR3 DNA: TGTGCCAGCAGTGGTATGACAGCTAACTATGGCTACACCTTC
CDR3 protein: CASSGMTANYGYTF

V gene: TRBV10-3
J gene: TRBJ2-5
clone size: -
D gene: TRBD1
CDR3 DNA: TGTGCCATCAGTAATACAGGGGGCCAAGAGACCCAGTACTTC
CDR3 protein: CAISNTGGQETQYF

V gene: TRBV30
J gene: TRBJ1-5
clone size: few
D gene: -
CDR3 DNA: TGTGCCTGGAGTCTGGGACTACCCGGGAATCAGCCCCAGCATTTT
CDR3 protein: CAWSLGLPGNQPQHF

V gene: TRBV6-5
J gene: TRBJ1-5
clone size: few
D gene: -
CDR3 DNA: TGTGCCAGCAGTCATCGGGACGGCCAGCCCCAGCATTTT
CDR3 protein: CASSHRDGQPQHF

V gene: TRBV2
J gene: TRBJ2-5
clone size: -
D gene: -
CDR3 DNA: TGTGCCAGCAGTGAAGCGTTTATTGGGACCCAGTACTTC
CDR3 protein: CASSEAFIGTQYF

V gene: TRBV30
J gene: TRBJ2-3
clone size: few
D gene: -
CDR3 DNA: TGTGCCTGGAGTTCTACAGGGCGAGATACGCAGTATTTT
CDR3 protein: CAWSSTGRDTQYF

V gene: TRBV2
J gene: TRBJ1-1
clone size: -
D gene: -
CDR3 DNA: TGTGCCAGCACCAACGGGGGACAAAGTTTGAACACTGAAGCTTTCTTT
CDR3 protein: CASTNGGQSLNTEAFF

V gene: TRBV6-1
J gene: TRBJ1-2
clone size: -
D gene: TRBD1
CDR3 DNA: TGTGCCAGCAGTGAATCGGGACAGGTTAACTATGGCTACACCTTC
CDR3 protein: CASSESGQVNYGYTF

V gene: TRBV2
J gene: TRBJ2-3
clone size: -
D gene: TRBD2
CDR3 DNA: TGTGCCAGCAGCTTGAGGGTTAGCGGGGGCACAGATACGCAGTATTTT
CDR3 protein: CASSLRVSGGTDTQYF

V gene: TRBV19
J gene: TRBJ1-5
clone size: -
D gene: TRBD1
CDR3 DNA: TGTGCCAGTAGTATAGATCTCGACAGGGGCAATCAGCCCCAGCATTTT
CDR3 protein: CASSIDLDRGNQPQHF

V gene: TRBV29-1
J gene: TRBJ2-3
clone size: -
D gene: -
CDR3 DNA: TGCAGCGTTGGAATAGGCTCACCTACAGATACGCAGTATTTT
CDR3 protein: CSVGIGSPTDTQYF

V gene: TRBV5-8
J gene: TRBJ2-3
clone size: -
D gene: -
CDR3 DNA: TGTGCCAGCAGCTTGGCCGGGGGGCGCACAGATACGCAGTATTTT
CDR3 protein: CASSLAGGRTDTQYF

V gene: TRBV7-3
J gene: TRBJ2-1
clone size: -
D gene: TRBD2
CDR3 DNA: TGTGCCAGCAGCTTATTTTCCGGGGGGGCCGGAAATGAGCAGTTCTTC
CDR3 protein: CASSLFSGGAGNEQFF

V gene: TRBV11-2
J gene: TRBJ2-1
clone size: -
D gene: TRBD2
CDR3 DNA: TGTGCCAGCAGCTTACTAGCGGGGCCCAGCTCCTACAATGAGCAGTTCTTC
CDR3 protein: CASSLLAGPSSYNEQFF

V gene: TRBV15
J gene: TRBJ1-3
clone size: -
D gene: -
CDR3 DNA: TGTGCCACCAGCAGAGATGGGATGGGGGGAAACACCATATATTTT
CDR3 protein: CATSRDGMGGNTIYF

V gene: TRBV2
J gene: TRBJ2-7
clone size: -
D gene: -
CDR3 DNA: TGTGCCAGCATGTACGACTCCTACGAGCAGTACTTC
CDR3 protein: CASMYDSYEQYF

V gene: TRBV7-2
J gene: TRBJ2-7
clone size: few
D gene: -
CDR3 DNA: TGTGCCAGCAGCTCAGACAGGACTAGAGAGCAGTACTTC
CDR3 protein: CASSSDRTREQYF

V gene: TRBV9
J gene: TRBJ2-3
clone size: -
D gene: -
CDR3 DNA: TGTGCCAGCAGCGTTCGGTCACAAACAGATACGCAGTATTTT
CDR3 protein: CASSVRSQTDTQYF

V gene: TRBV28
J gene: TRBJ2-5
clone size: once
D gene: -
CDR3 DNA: TGTGCCAGCAGTTCACCGCAAGAGACCCAGTACTTC
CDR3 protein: CASSSPQETQYF

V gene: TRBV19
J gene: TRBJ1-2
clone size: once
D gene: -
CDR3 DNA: TGTGCCAGTAGTACCTATCTGGACGGCTCTTATGGCTACACCTTC
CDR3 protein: CASSTYLDGSYGYTF

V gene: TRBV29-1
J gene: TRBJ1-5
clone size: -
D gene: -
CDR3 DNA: TGCAGCGTTGACCCTAAATTTGGACGGCGCGCGGGGCCCCAGCATTTT
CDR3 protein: CSVDPKFGRRAGPQHF

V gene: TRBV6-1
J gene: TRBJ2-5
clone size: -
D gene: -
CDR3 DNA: TGTGCCAGCAATCCGCGAAGCTGGGAGACCCAGTACTTC
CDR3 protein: CASNPRSWETQYF